This T cell receptor beta chain was recovered during a study of T cell responses to AZD1222 COVID-19 vaccine. Points on this clone: Its antigen is unknown.

Overall study results and limits: Repertoires were sampled only after the peak T cell response. The donor group comprised mostly white British people and more females; the analysis possibly underestimated clonal diversity. Only a handful of AZD1222 recipients, more than 5 in all, had baseline seropositivity.

Data came from immunoSEQ multiplex PCR; TCRdb stores just in-frame clones and leaves some out. The sample has roughly 140,000 clones, approximately 91% seen once. This clonotype originated in an adult who received the AZD1222 COVID-19 vaccine. Sequencing used peripheral blood, obtained 28 days after the second AZD1222 dose.

The CDR3 nucleotides are TGCGCCAGCATACTAGCCCGCTCTGGGGCCAACGTCCTGACTTTC. This codes for CASILARSGANVLTF. This chain links TRBV10-1 with TRBJ2-6, with a tentative D call TRBD2 (6 bases). Trimming stripped 7 bases from V and 0 bases from J, with 10 bases between. Germline V gene data show CDR1 as WNHNN and CDR2 as SYGVQD (reference sequence). This CDR3 spans 15 amino acids.